The next 2 T cell receptor beta chains were all read from a single sample in a study of cytomegalovirus exposure and HLA in healthy donors. PCR amplification relied on 60 Vbeta primers (plus 13 Jbeta primers). Assay: immunoSEQ multiplex PCR; the TCRdb copy retains only in-frame clones and omits some. The data contain 95,000 to 100,000 clones, 60% to 80% of them singletons. What was sequenced was PBMCs. All receptors come from an older woman in good health and CMV-seropositive.

This clone was counted only a few times. V usage is TRBV5-4 and J usage is TRBJ1-2, with D possibly matching TRBD1 (5 bases). The CDR3 is 12 amino acids. The germline gives CDR1 SGHNT, CDR2 YYREEE (reference sequence). Trimming shortened V by 4 bases and J by 8 bases, and 12 bases separated the two germline ends. The CDR3 is CASSRDSGGYTF. Here the CDR3 DNA reads TGTGCCAGCAGCCGTGACAGTGGAGGCTACACCTTC. The full variable domain, its missing parts supplied by reference TRBV5-4 and TRBJ1-2, is ETGVTQSPTHLIKTRGQQVTLRCSSQSGHNTVSWYQQALGQGPQFIFQYYREEENGRGNFPPRFSGLQFPNYSSELNVNALELDDSALYLCASSRDSGGYTFGSGTRLTVV.

This chain connects TRBV28 to TRBJ2-3, with D maybe TRBD2 (5 bases). V was shortened by 5 bases and J by 2 bases, with 14 bases between the two germline ends. The CDR3 has 15 amino acids. Germline assignment: CDR1 MDHEN and CDR2 SYDVKM. CDR3 coding DNA: TGTGCCAGCAGTCCCCCTAGCTCCCACACAGATACGCAGTATTTT. This gives the protein CASSPPSSHTDTQYF.